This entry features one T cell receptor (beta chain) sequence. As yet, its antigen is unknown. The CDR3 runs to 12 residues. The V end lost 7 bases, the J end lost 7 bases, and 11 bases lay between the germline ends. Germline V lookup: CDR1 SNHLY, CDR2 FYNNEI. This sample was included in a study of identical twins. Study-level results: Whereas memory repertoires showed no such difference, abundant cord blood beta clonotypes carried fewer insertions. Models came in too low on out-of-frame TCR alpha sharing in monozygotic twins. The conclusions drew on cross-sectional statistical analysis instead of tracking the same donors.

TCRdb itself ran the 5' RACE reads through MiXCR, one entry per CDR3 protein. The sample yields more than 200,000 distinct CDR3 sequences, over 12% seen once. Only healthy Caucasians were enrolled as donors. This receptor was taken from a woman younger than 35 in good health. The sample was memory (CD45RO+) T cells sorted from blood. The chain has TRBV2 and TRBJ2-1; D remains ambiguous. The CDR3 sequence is CASKLMGNEQFF. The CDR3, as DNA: TGTGCCAGCAAATTAATGGGGAATGAGCAGTTCTTC.